This T cell receptor beta chain is drawn from a study of cytomegalovirus exposure and HLA in healthy donors. Study-wide findings and caveats: In a later analysis, HLA-C alleles had the fewest associated TCRs, DRB1 alleles the most.

Remarks on this clone: Its antigen is unknown.

The germline V gene encodes CDR1 SGHTA and CDR2 FQGNSA. The CDR3 is 15 amino acids. V was pared by 5 bases and J by 6 bases, with 5 bases of the junction left unmatched. Primers for the PCR totalled 60 Vbeta and 13 Jbeta. TCRdb's table, derived via immunoSEQ multiplex PCR, lists solely in-frame clones and lacks some. This table holds 50,000 to 75,000 clones, over 70% found once. What was sequenced was PBMCs. The genes are TRBV7-2 and TRBJ2-1; 12 bases are a match to TRBD2. The sequence was obtained from a woman in her thirties or forties in good health and CMV-seronegative. CDR3 protein: CASSETSGSFNEQFF. Written as DNA, the CDR3 is TGTGCCAGCAGCGAGACTAGCGGGAGTTTCAATGAGCAGTTCTTC. Filled out from reference TRBV7-2 and TRBJ2-1, the complete variable domain reads GAGVSQSPSNKVTEKGKDVELRCDPISGHTALYWYRQSLGQGLEFLIYFQGNSAPDKSGLPSDRFSAERTGGSVSTLTIQRTQQEDSAVYLCASSETSGSFNEQFFGPGTRLTVL.